This passage covers 23 T cell receptor beta chains from one sample sequenced in a study of blood T cell repertoires in COVID-19. Some clones are missing from TCRdb's copy, which holds only in-frame ones; the method was immunoSEQ multiplex PCR. This table has tens of thousands of clones, about four fifths appearing once. The sequenced material came from peripheral blood. Receptors were obtained from a human donor in a cohort sampled during active or convalescent COVID-19.

The chain is built from TRBV5-1 and TRBJ2-5; maybe TRBD2 (6 bases). There are 13 residues in the CDR3. Trimming stripped 0 bases from V and 4 bases from J, with 7 bases between. The V gene's germline CDR1 is SGHRS and CDR2 YFSETQ. CDR3 sequence reads: CASSLGGGETQYF. CDR3 sequence (DNA): TGCGCCAGCAGCTTGGGGGGAGGAGAGACCCAGTACTTC.

V gene TRBV10-3 combines with J gene TRBJ2-5; the D gene is possibly TRBD1 (5 bases). The germline V and J ends were trimmed by 2 bases and 0 bases, with 13 bases remaining between them. This CDR3 comprises 16 residues. CDR1 ENHRY and CDR2 SYGVKD come from the germline V gene. The CDR3 spells CAISELARANQETQYF. The CDR3 DNA reads TGTGCCATCAGTGAGCTGGCCAGGGCGAACCAAGAGACCCAGTACTTC.

This clone was found once. The chain employs TRBV12-3 or TRBV12-4 and TRBJ1-1; D gene ambiguous. Trimming removed 6 bases at V and 1 base at J, with 9 bases between. The CDR3 length is 13 residues. The CDR3: CASSPTGNTEAFF. CDR3 DNA: TGTGCCAGCAGCCCGACGGGGAACACTGAAGCTTTCTTT.

The CDR3 bases are TGTGCCTGGAGTCCCCAGCGGAACTACGAGCAGTACTTC. Translating it yields CAWSPQRNYEQYF. The chain combines TRBV30 with TRBJ2-7, with a tentative D call TRBD2 (5 bases). Germline V gene lookup returns CDR1 GTSNPN and CDR2 SVGIG (reference sequence). The CDR3 is 13 amino acids. Trimming took off 2 bases at V and 3 bases at J, with 11 bases between the two ends. The full variable domain, its missing parts supplied by reference TRBV30 and TRBJ2-7, is SQTIHQWPATLVQPVGSPLSLECTVEGTSNPNLYWYRQAAGRGLQLLFYSVGIGQISSEVPQNLSASRPQDRQFILSSKKLLLSDSGFYLCAWSPQRNYEQYFGPGTRLTVT.

This sequence joins TRBV14 and TRBJ1-2; 7 nucleotides match TRBD1. The V gene's germline CDR1 is SGHDN and CDR2 FVKESK. With V trimmed by 2 bases and J by 0 bases, 3 bases remained unmatched. The CDR3 is 15 amino acids. The DNA of the CDR3 is TGTGCCAGCAGCCAATCCGACAGGGCTAACTATGGCTACACCTTC. It yields the protein CASSQSDRANYGYTF.

The V and J genes are TRBV6-2 or TRBV6-3 and TRBJ1-1; D is ambiguous. Per the germline V gene, CDR1 is MNHEY and CDR2 is SVGEGT. V was clipped by 2 bases and J by 8 bases, with 6 bases between them. This CDR3 is built from 11 residues. CDR3: CASSYEAEAFF. The CDR3 nucleotides are TGTGCCAGCAGTTACGAGGCAGAAGCTTTCTTT.

The rearrangement uses TRBV27 and TRBJ2-5; the D gene is possibly TRBD1 (6 bases). Germline V gene data show CDR1 as MNHEY and CDR2 as SMNVEV (reference sequence). CDR3 length: 14 amino acids. Trimming stripped 5 bases from V and 2 bases from J, with 12 bases between. For the CDR3, the DNA is TGTGCCAGCAGTCCCCCGGACAGACAAGAGACCCAGTACTTC. Protein product: CASSPPDRQETQYF.

The chain uses TRBV5-8 and TRBJ1-4; D call uncertain. The CDR3 covers 15 residues. Trimming shortened V by 4 bases and J by 0 bases, and 10 bases separated the two germline ends. Germline CDR1 and CDR2: SGHTS and YDEGEE. The CDR3 DNA reads as TGTGCCAGCAGCCAGCCGGGATCAACTAATGAAAAACTGTTTTTT. The encoded protein is CASSQPGSTNEKLFF.

J is TRBJ2-5 and V is TRBV5-6; the match to TRBD1 covers 7 bases. CDR3 length equals 14 residues. The germline V gene has CDR1 SGHDT and CDR2 YYEEEE. Trimming took 4 bases from V and 8 from J; bases not matched to a gene: 11. The CDR3 region is CASSRNRGIETQYF. The CDR3 coding sequence is TGTGCCAGCAGCCGTAACAGGGGTATAGAAACCCAGTACTTC.

This clone is deemed medium-sized. This chain's CDR3 is CASSQAAGFHEQYF. The CDR3 coding sequence is TGTGCCAGCAGCCAAGCTGCGGGGTTCCACGAGCAGTACTTC. The chain has TRBV4-2 and TRBJ2-7; weak D call: TRBD2 (6 bases). Per the germline V gene, CDR1 is LGHNA and CDR2 is YNFKEQ. This CDR3 is built from 14 residues. Deletions cut 1 base from V and 5 bases from J, with 12 bases between.

This clone was seen more than once but under ten times. The chain employs TRBV11-3 and TRBJ2-1; 12 bases are a match to TRBD1. The V and J ends lost 1 base and 4 bases, in that order; junction bases with no gene match: 8. The CDR3 sequence is 18 residues long. Germline assignment: CDR1 SGHNT and CDR2 YENEEA. CDR3 in amino acids: CASSLGPGDRGRYNEQFF. DNA of the CDR3: TGTGCCAGCAGCTTAGGCCCGGGGGACAGGGGGCGGTACAATGAGCAGTTCTTC.

The chain couples TRBV18 to TRBJ2-5; 12 nucleotides align to TRBD1. Germline CDR1 reads KGHSH; CDR2 reads LQKENI. The CDR3 spans 20 residues. Trimming cost V 2 bases and J 3 bases; bases outside gene matches: 16. The CDR3 reads CASSPGDRGLQRGQKETQYF. As DNA, the CDR3 is TGTGCCAGCTCACCAGGGGACAGGGGGCTTCAGCGGGGGCAGAAAGAGACCCAGTACTTC.

This chain uses TRBV27 with TRBJ1-4; no firm D call. The CDR3 sequence is 16 residues long. CDR1 MNHEY and CDR2 SMNVEV come from the germline V gene (reference sequence). The V gene lost 2 bases and the J gene lost 0 bases, with 10 bases spanning the gap. The CDR3 is CASSLLRSTTNEKLFF. In DNA form, the CDR3 reads TGTGCCAGCAGTTTACTAAGGAGTACAACTAATGAAAAACTGTTTTTT.

This clone has only a few counts. A junction boundary mismatches the germline segment, possibly from a read error. J is TRBJ2-5 and V is TRBV7-7; maybe TRBD2 (7 bases). The CDR3 extends over 16 amino acids. Per the germline V gene, CDR1 is SSHAT and CDR2 is FNYEAQ (reference sequence). This CDR3 is CASSPRAGAPQETQYF. CDR3 nucleotides: TGTGCTAGCAGCCCCCGGGCGGGGGCGCCCCAAGAGACCCAGTACTTC.

CDR3 residues: CASSPVGSGNYEQYF. CDR3 DNA sequence: TGTGCCAGCAGCCCCGTGGGTAGCGGCAACTACGAGCAGTACTTC. The chain is built from TRBV9 and TRBJ2-7; tentative D call: TRBD2 (6 bases). Trimming cost V 4 bases and J 3 bases, with 17 bases left between them. The CDR3 loop spans 15 amino acids. Germline values: CDR1 SGDLS, CDR2 YYNGEE.

The chain carries TRBV27 and TRBJ2-1, with 11 nucleotides matching TRBD2. The ends lost 5 bases at V and 5 bases at J; junction bases unmatched: 11. This CDR3 has 17 residues. Per germline, CDR1 MNHEY and CDR2 SMNVEV (reference sequence). The CDR3 coding sequence is TGTGCCAGCAGTGTTCAGCCGGGACTAGCGGACAACAATGAGCAGTTCTTC. It codes for CASSVQPGLADNNEQFF.

The chain employs TRBV16 and TRBJ1-3; D gene unclear. CDR3 length equals 12 residues. V was cut by 4 bases and J by 4 bases, with 5 bases left in between. The germline V gene encodes CDR1 KGHSY and CDR2 FQNENV. In DNA, the CDR3 is TGTGCCAGCAGCCTACAGGGAAACACCATATATTTT. Its translation is CASSLQGNTIYF.

The chain links TRBV20-1 to TRBJ1-5, with 9 bases that match TRBD1. Germline loops: CDR1 DFQATT, CDR2 SNEGSKA (reference sequence). This CDR3 is built from 17 residues. V shed 3 bases, J shed 0 bases, and the junction held 9 bases outside the gene matches. CDR3 DNA: TGCAGTGCTAGTGGGGACAGGGATTTTTATAGCAATCAGCCCCAGCATTTT. Amino acids: CSASGDRDFYSNQPQHF.

The V call is TRBV6-6, the J call TRBJ2-4; D possibly corresponds to TRBD2 (6 bases). This CDR3 is built from 14 residues. V shed 4 bases and J shed 6 bases, with 13 bases lying between them. Per the germline V gene, CDR1 is MNHNY and CDR2 is SVGAGI (reference sequence). CDR3 sequence: CASSLGEAGNIQYF. CDR3 sequence (DNA): TGTGCCAGCAGTTTAGGGGAGGCCGGAAACATTCAGTACTTC.

V and J are TRBV7-9 and TRBJ1-2; possibly TRBD1 for D (6 bases). Germline V CDR1 and CDR2: SEHNR, FQNEAQ (reference sequence). The germline V and J ends were trimmed by 4 bases and 9 bases, with 9 bases remaining between them. This CDR3 has 11 residues. Here the CDR3 reads CASSSTGSYTF. CDR3 in DNA: TGTGCCAGCAGCTCGACAGGTAGCTACACCTTC.

The V call is TRBV14, the J call TRBJ1-2, with 9 positions matching TRBD1. V dropped 0 bases and J dropped 7; count of bases not matched to a gene: 9. This CDR3 has 16 amino acids. CDR1 is SGHDN and CDR2 is FVKESK in the germline V gene. The CDR3 sequence is CASSQENRDRAFGYTF. The CDR3 region has the DNA TGTGCCAGCAGCCAAGAGAACCGGGACAGGGCCTTTGGCTACACCTTC.

This clone was seen a single time. The V call is TRBV19, the J call TRBJ2-3; perhaps TRBD2 as D (6 bases). This CDR3 contains 15 residues. Germline-derived CDR1 and CDR2 are LNHDA and SQIVND (reference sequence). Trimming took off 3 bases at V and 0 bases at J, with 10 bases between the two ends. The DNA of the CDR3 is TGTGCCAGTAGTATCGTCGCGGGAAGCACAGATACGCAGTATTTT. Its translation is CASSIVAGSTDTQYF.

The V call is TRBV19, the J call TRBJ2-5, with 8 bases lining up with TRBD1. The V segment lost 1 base and the J segment 6 bases; nucleotides outside the gene matches: 10. CDR3 size: 16 residues. The germline CDR1 and CDR2 sequences are LNHDA and SQIVND (reference sequence). The CDR3 DNA reads TGTGCCAGTAGTATAGGATTGGCAGGGGGCAGAAAGACCCAGTACTTC. Translated, it gives CASSIGLAGGRKTQYF.